The next 32 T cell receptor beta chains were all read from a single sample in a study of blood T cell repertoires in COVID-19. Sequencing was performed with immunoSEQ multiplex PCR; in TCRdb, only in-frame clones are kept and a portion is missing. The table includes 68,000 or so clones, less than 95% detected once. Material for sequencing was peripheral blood. Source of these receptors: a man in his fifties or sixties with COVID-19, enrolled during active disease.

This sequence joins TRBV7-2 and TRBJ2-7, with a tentative D call TRBD2 (6 bases). Trimming shortened V by 5 bases and J by 6 bases, and 17 bases separated the two germline ends. Germline CDR1 SGHTA, CDR2 FQGNSA. This CDR3 has 14 amino acids. The CDR3, as DNA: TGTGCCAGCAGCCCCAAACTAGCACCCGGCGAGCAGTACTTC. Protein sequence: CASSPKLAPGEQYF.

This clone appeared a single time. The V and J genes are TRBV25-1 and TRBJ2-5; 7 bases map to TRBD1. After removal of 0 bases from V and 0 bases from J, the junction contained 1 base not matched to a gene. Looked up from germline, CDR1 is MGHDK and CDR2 is SYGVNS. The CDR3 length is 15 residues. In DNA form, the CDR3 reads TGTGCCAGCAGTGAATACGGGACAGACCAAGAGACCCAGTACTTC. Amino acid sequence: CASSEYGTDQETQYF.

The genes are TRBV19 and TRBJ1-5, with 8 bases aligning to TRBD1. CDR3 length: 13 residues. Germline assignment: CDR1 LNHDA and CDR2 SQIVND (reference sequence). V lost 6 bases to trimming and J lost 5 bases; unmatched junction nucleotides: 3. The CDR3 region is CASRPQGDQPQHF. The CDR3 region has the DNA TGTGCCAGTAGACCACAGGGGGATCAGCCCCAGCATTTT.

The chain joins TRBV7-9 to TRBJ2-1; 8 bases map to TRBD2. The length of the CDR3 is 14 residues. The V and J ends lost 2 bases and 6 bases, in that order; junction bases with no gene match: 3. The germline CDR1 and CDR2 sequences are SEHNR and FQNEAQ (reference sequence). In nucleotides, the CDR3 is TGTGCCAGCAGCTTAAGCGGGAGTTCCAATGAGCAGTTCTTC. Translated: CASSLSGSSNEQFF.

The chain has TRBV6-6 and TRBJ2-4; 7 nucleotides line up with TRBD1. CDR3 length equals 16 residues. V was clipped by 7 bases and J by 0 bases; unmatched bases: 9. Germline CDR1 reads MNHNY; CDR2 reads SVGAGI (reference sequence). CDR3 region: CASTPMTGLAKNIQYF. DNA of the CDR3: TGTGCCAGCACCCCAATGACAGGGCTAGCCAAAAACATTCAGTACTTC.

The chain uses TRBV2 and TRBJ1-6; D is possibly TRBD1 (5 bases). V was cut by 3 bases and J by 7 bases, with 10 bases left in between. Germline V gene lookup returns CDR1 SNHLY and CDR2 FYNNEI. The CDR3 covers 14 residues. DNA for the CDR3: TGTGCCAGCAGTGAGCGGGGGGAGAATTCACCCCTCCACTTT. Translation: CASSERGENSPLHF.

The sample holds one count of this clone. This chain links TRBV21-1 with TRBJ2-7; TRBD1 is taken as the D call from the table, unchecked against the DNA. TRBV21-1 is a known pseudogene. The CDR3 is made up of 17 amino acids. CDR3: CASSKNPQGQGTHEQYF. CDR3 nucleotides: TGTGCCAGCAGCAAAAATCCGCAGGGACAGGGGACCCACGAGCAGTACTTC.

The V gene is TRBV7-3, the J gene TRBJ2-1, with 9 nucleotides matching TRBD1. Losses at the gene ends were 1 base for V and 7 bases for J; bases not matched to a gene: 8. The CDR3 is made up of 16 amino acids. Germline CDR1 reads SGHTA; CDR2 reads FQGTGA. The chain's CDR3 is CASSLRRGDRENEQFF. In DNA form, the CDR3 reads TGTGCCAGCAGCTTAAGGCGAGGGGACAGGGAGAATGAGCAGTTCTTC.

This sequence joins TRBV2 and TRBJ2-2; D is unresolved. The germline V gene encodes CDR1 SNHLY and CDR2 FYNNEI. This CDR3 is 14 amino acids long. Trimming stripped 4 bases from V and 6 bases from J, with 12 bases between. CDR3 sequence (DNA): TGTGCCAGCAGTGGACCTAGATCCGCCGGGGAGCTGTTTTTT. This encodes CASSGPRSAGELFF.

CDR3 sequence: CARLGTGCEKLFF. The CDR3 coding sequence is TGTGCCCGCCTCGGGACAGGCTGTGAAAAACTGTTTTTT. This chain links TRBV7-4 with TRBJ1-4; 8 bases are shared with TRBD1. Germline CDR1 reads SGHVT; CDR2 reads SQSDAQ. Trimming at V came to 11 bases and at J to 7 bases, leaving 9 bases not matched to a gene. CDR3 length: 13 amino acids. The full variable domain, rest sourced from reference TRBV7-4 and TRBJ1-4, is GAGVSQSPRYKVAKRGRDVALRCDSISGHVTLYWYRQTLGQGSEVLTYSQSDAQRDKSGRPSGRFSAERPERSVSTLKIQRTEQGDSAVYLCARLGTGCEKLFFGSGTQLSVL.

This CDR3 reads CASRSSRTEMNTEAFF. CDR3 coding DNA: TGTGCCAGCAGGAGCAGTCGGACAGAAATGAACACTGAAGCTTTCTTT. V usage is TRBV11-2 and J usage is TRBJ1-1; perhaps TRBD1 as D (6 bases). The ends were cut back, 6 bases at V and 0 bases at J, with 17 bases in the middle. The CDR3 loop spans 16 amino acids. The V gene's germline CDR1 is SGHAT and CDR2 FQNNGV.

The chain has TRBV12-2 and TRBJ2-3; the table's D gene call, TRBD2, was not cross checked with the DNA. TRBV12-2 is a documented pseudogene. This CDR3 is built from 17 residues. The DNA of the CDR3 is TGTGCAAGTCGCTTAGGAAGCGGGAGGGCCCCCCCAGATACGCAGTATTTT. Translating gives CASRLGSGRAPPDTQYF.

The chain couples TRBV7-9 to TRBJ1-6, with 9 bases matching TRBD1. J gave up 3 bases and V 7 bases, and 7 bases lay outside the gene matches. Looked up from germline, CDR1 is SEHNR and CDR2 is FQNEAQ (reference sequence). This CDR3 comprises 16 residues. This CDR3 is CASTDGTGIYNSPLHF. CDR3 sequence (DNA): TGTGCCAGCACCGACGGGACAGGGATCTATAATTCACCCCTCCACTTT.

This chain joins TRBV28 and TRBJ1-5; possible D gene TRBD1, 6 bases. Germline CDR1 MDHEN, CDR2 SYDVKM. The V and J ends lost 2 bases and 2 bases respectively, with 10 bases between them. This CDR3 has 15 amino acids. The CDR3 here is CASSLAQGGNQPQHF. For the CDR3, the DNA is TGTGCCAGCAGTTTAGCACAGGGCGGCAATCAGCCCCAGCATTTT.

V and J are TRBV7-6 and TRBJ2-7; TRBD1 agrees at 8 bases. Germline assignment: CDR1 SGHVS and CDR2 FNYEAQ. CDR3 size: 15 residues. V trimming: 0 bases; J trimming: 4 bases; junction bases outside the gene matches: 5. The CDR3 sequence: CASSLAAGGGYEQYF. The CDR3, as DNA: TGTGCCAGCAGCTTAGCGGCAGGGGGCGGGTACGAGCAGTACTTC.

The V gene is TRBV2, the J gene TRBJ1-2, with TRBD1 matching over 7 bases. V lost 4 bases and J lost 0; bases outside the gene matches: 8. In germline, CDR1 is SNHLY, CDR2 FYNNEI. CDR3 length equals 16 residues. CDR3 in amino acids: CASSGTSGGANYGYTF. In DNA form, the CDR3 reads TGTGCCAGCAGTGGGACCTCAGGGGGAGCTAACTATGGCTACACCTTC.

The CDR3 reads CASSYSGSEQPQHF. Written as DNA, the CDR3 is TGTGCCAGCAGTTACTCTGGCAGTGAACAGCCCCAGCATTTT. The chain uses TRBV6-5 and TRBJ1-5; D unclear. This CDR3 is 14 amino acids long. From germline, CDR1 is MNHEY and CDR2 SVGAGI. Trimming took 0 bases from V and 7 from J, leaving 10 bases between them.

This clone has only one observation. V gene TRBV7-9 combines with J gene TRBJ1-2; D unresolved. Germline lookup yields CDR1 SEHNR and CDR2 FQNEAQ (reference sequence). The V and J ends lost 4 bases and 7 bases respectively, with 19 bases between them. The CDR3 spans 15 residues. The CDR3 DNA follows: TGTGCCAGCAGCTCCCTTCGGAGGGTCAAAGGTGGCTACACCTTC. Its translation: CASSSLRRVKGGYTF.

The gene calls are TRBV5-4 and TRBJ1-1; D unclear. Trimming took off 2 bases at V and 4 bases at J, with 12 bases between the two ends. This CDR3 region has 14 residues. Germline lookup yields CDR1 SGHNT and CDR2 YYREEE (reference sequence). CDR3 sequence reads: CASSFLGGSTEAFF. The CDR3 nucleotides are TGTGCCAGCAGCTTCCTCGGTGGTAGCACTGAAGCTTTCTTT.

The chain carries TRBV5-6 and TRBJ1-5, with TRBD1 matching over 7 bases. Looked up from germline, CDR1 is SGHDT and CDR2 is YYEEEE. Trimming cost V 3 bases and J 0 bases; bases outside gene matches: 6. This CDR3 contains 16 residues. The CDR3 protein is CASSSGDSYSNQPQHF. The CDR3 DNA is TGTGCCAGCAGCTCAGGGGACAGCTATAGCAATCAGCCCCAGCATTTT.

J is TRBJ2-2 and V is TRBV5-1, with 7 bases matching TRBD2. The CDR3 spans 14 residues. V dropped 5 bases and J dropped 5; count of bases not matched to a gene: 6. The germline V gene encodes CDR1 SGHRS and CDR2 YFSETQ. CDR3 loop: CASRFAGVTGELFF. CDR3 coding DNA: TGCGCCAGCAGGTTCGCGGGGGTTACCGGGGAGCTGTTTTTT.

CDR3 coding DNA: TGCAGTGCTAGTTCGACAGGCCGGCGCAATCAGCCCCAGCATTTT. Translating it yields CSASSTGRRNQPQHF. The rearrangement joins TRBV20-1 to TRBJ1-5; possible D gene TRBD1, 6 bases. This CDR3 is built from 15 residues. Germline V lookup: CDR1 DFQATT, CDR2 SNEGSKA (reference sequence). V was trimmed by 3 bases and J by 2 bases, leaving 14 bases between them.

J is TRBJ1-2 and V is TRBV28; D possibly corresponds to TRBD1 (6 bases). The CDR3 extends over 13 amino acids. Germline lookup yields CDR1 MDHEN and CDR2 SYDVKM. The germline V and J ends were trimmed by 4 bases and 8 bases, with 14 bases remaining between them. CDR3 DNA sequence: TGTGCCAGCAGTTCGGACAGTTATGAAGGCTACACCTTC. This encodes CASSSDSYEGYTF.

The chain couples TRBV6-4 to TRBJ2-3, with TRBD1 matching over 8 bases. Germline V gene sequence: CDR1 MRHNA, CDR2 SNTAGT. The CDR3 covers 14 residues. V shed 4 bases and J 3 bases; nucleotides not matched to a gene: 3. CDR3 loop: CASSATGVTDTQYF. The CDR3, as DNA: TGTGCCAGCAGTGCGACAGGGGTTACAGATACGCAGTATTTT.

The genes are TRBV5-1 and TRBJ2-1; 9 bases fit TRBD2. CDR1 SGHRS and CDR2 YFSETQ come from the germline V gene. The length of the CDR3 is 16 residues. V shed 1 base, J shed 4 bases, and the junction held 6 bases outside the gene matches. The CDR3 sequence is CASSLYSGREYNEQFF. CDR3 in DNA: TGCGCCAGCAGCTTGTATAGCGGGAGAGAGTACAATGAGCAGTTCTTC.

The chain recombines TRBV5-1 with TRBJ2-5; a possible D gene is TRBD1 (6 bases). Trimming removed 0 bases at V and 3 bases at J, with 9 bases between. CDR1 and CDR2 (germline): SGHRS, YFSETQ. This CDR3 has 14 amino acids. Here the CDR3 reads CASSLGQVKETQYF. DNA for the CDR3: TGCGCCAGCAGCTTGGGACAGGTGAAAGAGACCCAGTACTTC.

Concerning this clone: Different DNA sequences within this sample yield the same CDR3. The chain couples TRBV29-1 to TRBJ2-1; 14 bases match TRBD2. This CDR3 contains 14 residues. The junction had 11 bases not matched to a gene; V was cut back by 7 bases and J by 12 bases. Germline CDR1 SQVTM, CDR2 ANQGSEA. The CDR3 loop is CSAVGLAGAGGQFF. The CDR3 nucleotides read TGCAGCGCCGTGGGACTAGCGGGAGCCGGGGGGCAGTTCTTC.

The table lists this clone with a few counts. The V and J genes are TRBV5-1 and TRBJ1-2; TRBD1 aligns across 8 bases. The CDR3 consists of 14 residues. Germline V gene sequence: CDR1 SGHRS, CDR2 YFSETQ. V lost 6 bases and J lost 6; bases outside the gene matches: 10. The CDR3 sequence is CASNLGQGGHGYTF. The CDR3 DNA reads as TGCGCCAGCAACCTCGGACAGGGAGGACATGGCTACACCTTC.

The chain employs TRBV2 and TRBJ1-1; D unresolved. V was pared by 7 bases and J by 1 base, with 4 bases between. Germline CDR1 is SNHLY and CDR2 is FYNNEI. The CDR3 extends over 11 amino acids. CDR3 DNA sequence: TGTGCCAGCATCCGGAACACTGAAGCTTTCTTT. This encodes CASIRNTEAFF.

The chain carries TRBV18 and TRBJ1-2, with 7 bases matching TRBD1. The CDR3 loop spans 16 amino acids. V gave up 4 bases and J gave up 0 bases; unmatched junction bases: 8. The germline V gene encodes CDR1 KGHSH and CDR2 LQKENI. CDR3 in amino acids: CASSQTTGQPNYGYTF. For the CDR3, the DNA is TGTGCCAGCTCACAGACGACGGGACAGCCTAACTATGGCTACACCTTC.

The chain employs TRBV18 and TRBJ2-7, with TRBD1 identical over 7 bases. Germline-derived CDR1 and CDR2 are KGHSH and LQKENI. After removal of 4 bases from V and 3 bases from J, the junction contained 0 bases not matched to a gene. This CDR3 comprises 12 residues. In nucleotides, the CDR3 is TGTGCCAGCTCACGGGACAGCTACGAGCAGTACTTC. Translation: CASSRDSYEQYF.

The J gene is TRBJ2-5, the V gene TRBV6-2 or TRBV6-3; 10 bases agree with TRBD2. V shed 2 bases, J shed 4 bases, and the junction held 7 bases outside the gene matches. The CDR3 length is 16 residues. From germline, CDR1 is MNHEY and CDR2 SVGEGT. CDR3: CASSYRRAGGLETQYF. CDR3 in DNA: TGTGCCAGCAGTTACCGAAGAGCGGGAGGGTTAGAGACCCAGTACTTC.